This TCR beta chain is from a study of siplizumab effects on memory and regulatory T cells. As for this clone: Its specificity is unknown.

Findings and caveats of the study: The study found that mappable alloreactive CD4+ clones averaged nearly 70% Treg-derived with siplizumab and more than 25% in controls. Proliferating Tregs taken from siplizumab cultures were not shown to have a confirmed suppressive function.

Method: immunoSEQ multiplex PCR; TCRdb's copy keeps in-frame clones and lacks some. The table lists 90,000 to 110,000 clones, about 93% of them singletons. The germline gives CDR1 LNHDA, CDR2 SQIVND (reference sequence). The junction had 5 bases not matched to a gene; V was cut back by 5 bases and J by 4 bases. CDR3 length equals 14 residues. J is TRBJ1-2 and V is TRBV19; 9 bases fit TRBD1. Input material: CD4+ T cells sorted from blood. The source of this sequence is a human donor in good health. The CDR3 region has the DNA TGTGCCAGTAGTTGGGACAGGGAGACCTATGGCTACACCTTC. Amino acid sequence: CASSWDRETYGYTF.